The rows below give T cell receptor beta chains drawn from one sample of a study of post-analysis software for immune sequencing data. Via MiXCR, TCRdb re-called the PCR reads, giving one row per CDR3 protein. The table records hundreds of thousands of distinct CDR3 sequences, 59% of them present only once. Sequencing input: blood. Receptor source: a girl aged 2 to 10 with multiple sclerosis. The CDR3 runs from the conserved cysteine through the conserved F or W. The D gene is left open where the match is weak. Clone size is not always given. Where it is, it says once, few, many or a class for expanded clones.

j_call clone_size d_call v_call cdr3_nt cdr3_aa
TRBJ1-2 - - TRBV20-1 TGCAGTCCCAGGGGATATGGCTACACCTTC CSPRGYGYTF
TRBJ1-2 once - TRBV5-1 TGCGCCAGCAGCCGCGACCTAGAAGGCTACACCTTC CASSRDLEGYTF
TRBJ2-7 - TRBD1 TRBV5-1 TGCGCCAGCAGCTTCTACAGGGGATTGAATAGGGACCTCATCTACGAGCAGTACTTC CASSFYRGLNRDLIYEQYF
TRBJ1-3 - - TRBV5-1 TGCGCCAGCAGCTTGTACCCAGGATATGGAAACACCATATATTTT CASSLYPGYGNTIYF
TRBJ2-3 few - TRBV29-1 TGCAGCGCACAACAGTCCCTCAGCACAGATACGCAGTATTTT CSAQQSLSTDTQYF
TRBJ2-6 once TRBD1 TRBV3-1 TGTGCCAGCAGCCCACAGGGGAAGGGGGCCAACGTCCTGACTTTC CASSPQGKGANVLTF
TRBJ1-4 - - TRBV6-4 TGTGCCGGCAGTGACTCGGGCAGCCCAAATGAAAAACTGTTTTTT CAGSDSGSPNEKLFF
TRBJ2-1 - - TRBV2 TGTGCCAGCAGTCCGGCGTTGAGGGAGCAGTTCTTC CASSPALREQFF
TRBJ2-7 few - TRBV2 TGTGCCAGCAGACCTAGCTCCTACGAGCAGTACTTC CASRPSSYEQYF
TRBJ2-2 few - TRBV27 TGTGCCAGCAGGGGACTGGGACAGCACACCGGGGAGCTGTTTTTT CASRGLGQHTGELFF
TRBJ2-7 few - TRBV7-9 TGTGCCAGCAGCCCCTCCGTTGAGGAGCAGTACTTC CASSPSVEEQYF
TRBJ2-1 few - TRBV5-6 TGTGCCAGCAGCACCGGAGGGGATGAGCAGTTCTTC CASSTGGDEQFF
TRBJ2-7 - - TRBV11-3 TGTGCCAGCAGCAATCCCCCCTACGAGCAGTACTTC CASSNPPYEQYF
TRBJ2-1 - - TRBV7-3 TGTGCCAGCAGCTTAGGGCCCAGGGTGTCTGCGGCCCCCCACAATGAGCAGTTCTTC CASSLGPRVSAAPHNEQFF
TRBJ1-5 - TRBD1 TRBV6-2/TRBV6-3 TGTGCCAGCAGGGGACAGGGGCCTGTCCCAAATCAGCCCCAGCATTTT CASRGQGPVPNQPQHF
TRBJ2-5 - - TRBV6-2/TRBV6-3 TGTGCCAGCACCTTACGACTACTTCAAGAGACCCAGTACTTC CASTLRLLQETQYF